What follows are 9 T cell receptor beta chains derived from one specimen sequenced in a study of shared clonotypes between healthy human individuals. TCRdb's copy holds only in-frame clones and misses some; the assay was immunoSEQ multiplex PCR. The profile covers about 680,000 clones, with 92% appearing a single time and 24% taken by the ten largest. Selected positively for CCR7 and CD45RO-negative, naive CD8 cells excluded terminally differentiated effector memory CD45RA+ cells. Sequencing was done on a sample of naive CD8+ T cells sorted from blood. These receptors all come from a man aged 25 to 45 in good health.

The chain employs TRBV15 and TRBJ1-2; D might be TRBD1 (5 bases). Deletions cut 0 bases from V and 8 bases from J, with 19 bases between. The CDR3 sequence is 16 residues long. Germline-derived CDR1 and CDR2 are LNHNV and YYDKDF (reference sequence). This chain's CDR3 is CATSRDPELGVRGYTF. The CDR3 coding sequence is TGTGCCACCAGCAGAGATCCTGAGCTGGGGGTCAGGGGCTACACCTTC.

In nucleotides, the CDR3 is TGTGCCAGCAGTGAAGAGGCTAGCGGGGCCCTAGAGCAGTACTTC. It specifies CASSEEASGALEQYF. The J gene is TRBJ2-7, the V gene TRBV6-1; TRBD2 matches 9 bases. The CDR3 consists of 15 residues. Germline-derived CDR1 and CDR2 are MNHNS and SASEGT. With 1 base clipped from V and 7 bases from J, the junction kept 8 bases outside the gene matches.

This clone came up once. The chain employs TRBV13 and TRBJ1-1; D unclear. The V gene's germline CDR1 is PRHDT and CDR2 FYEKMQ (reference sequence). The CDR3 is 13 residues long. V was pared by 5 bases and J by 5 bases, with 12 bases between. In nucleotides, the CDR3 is TGTGCCAGCAGCCAGACAATTAGGACTGAAGCTTTCTTT. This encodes CASSQTIRTEAFF.

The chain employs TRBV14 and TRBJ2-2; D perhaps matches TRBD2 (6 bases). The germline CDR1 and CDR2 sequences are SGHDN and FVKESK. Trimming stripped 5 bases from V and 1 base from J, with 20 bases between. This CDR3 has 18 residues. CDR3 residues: CASSDYPLREQNTGELFF. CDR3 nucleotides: TGTGCCAGCAGCGACTACCCTCTCCGGGAGCAGAACACCGGGGAGCTGTTTTTT.

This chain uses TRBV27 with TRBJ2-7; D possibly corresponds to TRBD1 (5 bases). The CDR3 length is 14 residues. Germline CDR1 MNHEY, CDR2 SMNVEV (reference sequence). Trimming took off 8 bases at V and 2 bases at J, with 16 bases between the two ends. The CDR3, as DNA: TGTGCCAGCGGAGAAGGGTACAGGACCTACGAGCAGTACTTC. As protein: CASGEGYRTYEQYF.

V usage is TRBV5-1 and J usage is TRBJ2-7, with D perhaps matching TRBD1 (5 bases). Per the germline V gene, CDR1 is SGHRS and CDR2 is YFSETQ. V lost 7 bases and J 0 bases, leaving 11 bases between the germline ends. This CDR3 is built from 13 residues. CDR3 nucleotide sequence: TGCGCCAGCCGCAGTGGGGCCTCCTACGAGCAGTACTTC. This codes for CASRSGASYEQYF.

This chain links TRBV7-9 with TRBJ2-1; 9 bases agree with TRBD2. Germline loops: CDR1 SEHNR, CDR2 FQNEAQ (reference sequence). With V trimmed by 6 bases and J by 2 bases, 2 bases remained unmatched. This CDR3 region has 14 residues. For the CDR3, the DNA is TGTGCCAGCAGTATAGCGGGAGCCTACAATGAGCAGTTCTTC. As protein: CASSIAGAYNEQFF.

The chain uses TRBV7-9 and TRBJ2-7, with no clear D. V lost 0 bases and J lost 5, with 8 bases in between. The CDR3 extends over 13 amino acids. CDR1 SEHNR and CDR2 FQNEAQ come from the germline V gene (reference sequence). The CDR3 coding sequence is TGTGCCAGCAGCTTAGCGCTTGAGCACGAGCAGTACTTC. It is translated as CASSLALEHEQYF.

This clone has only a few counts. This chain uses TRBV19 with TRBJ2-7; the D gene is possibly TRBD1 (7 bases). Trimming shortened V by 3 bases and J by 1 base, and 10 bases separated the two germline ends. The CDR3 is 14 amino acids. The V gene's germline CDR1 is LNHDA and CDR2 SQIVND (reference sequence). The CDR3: CASSMGGQSYEQYF. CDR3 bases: TGTGCCAGTAGTATGGGGGGACAGTCCTACGAGCAGTACTTC.